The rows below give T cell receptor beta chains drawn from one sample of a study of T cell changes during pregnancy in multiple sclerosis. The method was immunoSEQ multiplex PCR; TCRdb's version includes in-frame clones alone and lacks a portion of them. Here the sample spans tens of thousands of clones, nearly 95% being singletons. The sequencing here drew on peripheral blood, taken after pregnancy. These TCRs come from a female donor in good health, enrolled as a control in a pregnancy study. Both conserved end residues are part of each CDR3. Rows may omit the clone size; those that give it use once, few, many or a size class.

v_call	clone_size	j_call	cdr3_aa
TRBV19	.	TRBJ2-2	CASSTGTGYPGELFF
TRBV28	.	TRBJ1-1	CATESSWNTEAFF
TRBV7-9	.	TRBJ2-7	CASSLGGGRLDEQYF
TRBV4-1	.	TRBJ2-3	CASSQAGRGDTQYF
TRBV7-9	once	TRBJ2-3	CASSPGLAGGPVTDTQYF
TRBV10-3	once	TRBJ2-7	CAISEWARSEGSSYEQYF
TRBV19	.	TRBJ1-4	CASMRGQSNEKLFF
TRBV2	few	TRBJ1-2	CASSGSIYGYTF
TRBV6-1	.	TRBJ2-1	CASSGSSGRNNEQFF
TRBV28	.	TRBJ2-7	CAPKTSGGKTGSYEQYF
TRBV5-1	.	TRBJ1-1	CASSPGGGRMNTEAFF
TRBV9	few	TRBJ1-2	CASSVDFNGYTF
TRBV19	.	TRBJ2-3	CASSIAGPGGDADTQYF
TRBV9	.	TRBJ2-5	CASSAARSGRGETQYF
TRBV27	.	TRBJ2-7	CASSYTTGRGEQYF
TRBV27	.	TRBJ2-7	CASSLRRQGPYEQYF
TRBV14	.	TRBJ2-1	CASSRGGEYNEQFF
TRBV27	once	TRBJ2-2	CASTSGVLTGELFF
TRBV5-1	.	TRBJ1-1	CASSLRPMNTEAFF
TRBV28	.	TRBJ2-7	CASSLFSGREQYF
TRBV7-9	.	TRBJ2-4	CASSLAYQGGAKNIQYF
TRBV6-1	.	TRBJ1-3	CASNRDIGGNTIYF
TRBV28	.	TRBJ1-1	CASSQTGPKAFF
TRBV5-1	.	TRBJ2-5	CASSFGSAQGETQYF
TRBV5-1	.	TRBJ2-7	CASSRQTGTDPYEQYF
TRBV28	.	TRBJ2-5	CASSFSGGSLMETQYF
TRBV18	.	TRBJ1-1	CASSHGQRNTEAFF
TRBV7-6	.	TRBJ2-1	CASSLARNNEQFF
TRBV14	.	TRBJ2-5	CASSLAGNRLETQYF
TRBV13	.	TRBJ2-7	CASSLGGTSGSKYF
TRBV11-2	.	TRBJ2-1	CASSLGSGGYNEQFF
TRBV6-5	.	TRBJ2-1	CASSYSPGGGEQFF
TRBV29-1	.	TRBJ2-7	CSVNVGLYEQYF
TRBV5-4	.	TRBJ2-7	CASSPDRWSYEQYF
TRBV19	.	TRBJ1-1	CASSIRGRPLDTEAFF
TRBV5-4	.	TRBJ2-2	CASSLGQSPNTGELFF
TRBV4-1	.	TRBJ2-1	CASDRGGAYNEQFF
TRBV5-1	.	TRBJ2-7	CASSPRDSVRHEQYF
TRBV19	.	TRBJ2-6	CASRAAGVSGANVLTF
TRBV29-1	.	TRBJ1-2	CSVEDQDSGYGYTF
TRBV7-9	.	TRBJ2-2	CASSTLVGGIGELFF
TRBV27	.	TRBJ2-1	CASSSLAGTYNEQFF
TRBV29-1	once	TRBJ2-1	CSVVSGRGYNEQFF
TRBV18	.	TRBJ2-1	CASSPPGFYGVNEQFF
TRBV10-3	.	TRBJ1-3	CAISQPGEGSGNTIYF
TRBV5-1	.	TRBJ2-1	CASSPGAAYNEQFF
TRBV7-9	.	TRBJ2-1	CASSSPGGGRALFYEQFF
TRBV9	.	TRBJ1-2	CASSVGALKGYTF
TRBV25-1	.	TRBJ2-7	CASRGDRESYEQYF
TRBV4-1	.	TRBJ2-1	CASSQEPRSLEQFF